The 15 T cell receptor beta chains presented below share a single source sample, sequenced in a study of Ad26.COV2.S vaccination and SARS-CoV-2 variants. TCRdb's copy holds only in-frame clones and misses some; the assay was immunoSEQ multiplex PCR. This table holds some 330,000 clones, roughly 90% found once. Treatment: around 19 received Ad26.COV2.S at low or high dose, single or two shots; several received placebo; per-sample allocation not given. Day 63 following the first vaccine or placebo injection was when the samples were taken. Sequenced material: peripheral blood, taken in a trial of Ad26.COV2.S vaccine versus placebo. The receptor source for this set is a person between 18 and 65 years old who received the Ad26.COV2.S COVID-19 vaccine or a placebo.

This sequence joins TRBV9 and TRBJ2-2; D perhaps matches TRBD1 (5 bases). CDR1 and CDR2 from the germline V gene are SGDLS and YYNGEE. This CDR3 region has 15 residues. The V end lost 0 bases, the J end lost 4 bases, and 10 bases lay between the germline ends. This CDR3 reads CASSVEPQGTGELFF. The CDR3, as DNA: TGTGCCAGCAGCGTAGAACCCCAGGGCACCGGGGAGCTGTTTTTT.

The CDR3, as DNA: TGTGCCAGCAGCCAAGATAAACTAGCGGGGGCCCGCACAGATACGCAGTATTTT. It translates to CASSQDKLAGARTDTQYF. The chain links TRBV3-1 (or the pseudogene TRBV3-2) to TRBJ2-3; 11 bases are shared with TRBD2. The germline CDR1 and CDR2 sequences are LGHDT and YNNKEL (reference sequence). This CDR3 is built from 18 residues. The V segment lost 0 bases and the J segment 1 base; nucleotides outside the gene matches: 6.

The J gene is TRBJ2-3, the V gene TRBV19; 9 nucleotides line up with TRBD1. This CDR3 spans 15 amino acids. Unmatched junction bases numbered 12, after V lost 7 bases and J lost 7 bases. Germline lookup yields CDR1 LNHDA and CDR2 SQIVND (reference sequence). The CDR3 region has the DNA TGTGCCAGTACCCTGGTGGGGACAGGGCAATATACGCAGTATTTT. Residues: CASTLVGTGQYTQYF.

In DNA form, the CDR3 reads TGTGCCAGCAGTTTGGACACGCTGGATGAAGCTTTCTTT. It codes for CASSLDTLDEAFF. The chain joins TRBV12-3 or TRBV12-4 to TRBJ1-1; a possible D gene is TRBD1 (5 bases). This CDR3 is 13 amino acids long. Trimming cost V 3 bases and J 7 bases, with 12 bases left between them.

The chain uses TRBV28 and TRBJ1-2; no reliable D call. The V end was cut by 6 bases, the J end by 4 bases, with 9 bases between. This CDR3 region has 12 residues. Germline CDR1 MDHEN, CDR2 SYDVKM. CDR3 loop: CASRDVIYGYTF. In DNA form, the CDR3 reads TGTGCCAGCAGGGACGTCATCTATGGCTACACCTTC.

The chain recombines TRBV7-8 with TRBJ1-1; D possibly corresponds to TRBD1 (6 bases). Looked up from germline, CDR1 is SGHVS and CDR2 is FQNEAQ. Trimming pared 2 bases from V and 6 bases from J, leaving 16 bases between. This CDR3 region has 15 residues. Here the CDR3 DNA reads TGTGCCAGCAGCTTAATGAGGCAGGGGAGCCCTGAAGCTTTCTTT. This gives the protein CASSLMRQGSPEAFF.

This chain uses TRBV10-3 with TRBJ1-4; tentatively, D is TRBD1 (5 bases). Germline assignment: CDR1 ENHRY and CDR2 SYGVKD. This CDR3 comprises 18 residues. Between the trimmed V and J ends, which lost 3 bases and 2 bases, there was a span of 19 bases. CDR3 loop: CAISDSQGSGGTNEKLFF. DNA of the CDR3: TGTGCCATCAGTGATTCCCAGGGCAGTGGGGGGACTAATGAAAAACTGTTTTTT.

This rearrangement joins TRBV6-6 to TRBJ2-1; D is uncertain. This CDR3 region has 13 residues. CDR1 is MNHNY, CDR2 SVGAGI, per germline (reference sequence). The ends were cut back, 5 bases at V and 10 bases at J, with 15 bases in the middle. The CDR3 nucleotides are TGTGCCAGCAGTCTCGAGGCTCGGCGGGAGCAGTTCTTC. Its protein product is CASSLEARREQFF.

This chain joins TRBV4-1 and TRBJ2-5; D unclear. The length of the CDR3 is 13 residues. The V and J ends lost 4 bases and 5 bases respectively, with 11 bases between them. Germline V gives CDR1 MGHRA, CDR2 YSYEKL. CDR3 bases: TGCGCCAGCAGCCCCTCAGGATGGGAGACCCAGTACTTC. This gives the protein CASSPSGWETQYF.

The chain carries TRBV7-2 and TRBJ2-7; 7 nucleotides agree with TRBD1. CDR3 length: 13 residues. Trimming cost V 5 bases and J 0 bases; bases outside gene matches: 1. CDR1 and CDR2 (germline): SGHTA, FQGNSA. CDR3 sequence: CASSRDSSYEQYF. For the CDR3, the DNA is TGTGCCAGCAGCCGGGACAGCTCCTACGAGCAGTACTTC.

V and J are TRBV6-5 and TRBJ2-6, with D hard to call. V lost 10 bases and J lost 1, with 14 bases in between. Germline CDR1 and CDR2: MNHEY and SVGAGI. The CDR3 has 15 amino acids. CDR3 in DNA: TGTGCCACCCGAGTGGGTGGGTCTGGGGCCAACGTCCTGACTTTC. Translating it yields CATRVGGSGANVLTF.

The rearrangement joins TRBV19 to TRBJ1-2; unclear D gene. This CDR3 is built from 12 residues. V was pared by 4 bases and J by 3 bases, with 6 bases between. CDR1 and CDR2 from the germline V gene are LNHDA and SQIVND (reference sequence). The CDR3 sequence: CASSTAYYGYTF. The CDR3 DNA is TGTGCCAGTAGTACAGCTTACTATGGCTACACCTTC.

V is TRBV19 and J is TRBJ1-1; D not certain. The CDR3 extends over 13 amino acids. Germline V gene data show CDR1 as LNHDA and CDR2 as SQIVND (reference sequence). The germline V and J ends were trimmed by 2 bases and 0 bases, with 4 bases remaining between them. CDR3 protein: CASSIRVNTEAFF. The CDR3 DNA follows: TGTGCCAGTAGTATACGGGTGAACACTGAAGCTTTCTTT.

CDR3 in amino acids: CASSYPTSGDQETQYF. The CDR3 DNA reads TGTGCCAGCAGCTACCCCACTAGCGGGGACCAAGAGACCCAGTACTTC. The genes are TRBV7-2 and TRBJ2-5; 10 bases fit TRBD2. From germline, CDR1 is SGHTA and CDR2 FQGNSA. V was pared by 4 bases and J by 0 bases, with 5 bases of the junction left unmatched. The CDR3 consists of 16 residues.

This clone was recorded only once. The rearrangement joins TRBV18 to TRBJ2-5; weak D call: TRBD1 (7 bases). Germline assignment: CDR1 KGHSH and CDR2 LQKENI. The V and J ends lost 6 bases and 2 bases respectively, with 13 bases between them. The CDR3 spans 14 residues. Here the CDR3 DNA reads TGTGCCAGCTCGCCGGCGGGACAGCAAGAGACCCAGTACTTC. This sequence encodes CASSPAGQQETQYF.